This TCR beta chain was identified in a study of long-term antiretroviral therapy in people with HIV. The CDR3 runs to 15 residues. V was clipped by 0 bases and J by 1 base, with 10 bases between them. The germline CDR1 and CDR2 sequences are SGDLS and YYNGEE. Survey-level immunoSEQ v3.0 assays were run. Data came from immunoSEQ multiplex PCR; TCRdb stores just in-frame clones and leaves some out. Of about 24,000 clones in the sample, just over 85% are singletons; the top ten hold around 7.8%. This clonotype was obtained from a woman in her 30s with HIV. Sample: unsorted PBMCs, taken 1.8 years before starting antiretroviral therapy. V usage is TRBV9 and J usage is TRBJ1-1; a weak D match, TRBD1 (5 bases). The CDR3 spells CASSVDNGGNTEAFF. CDR3 bases: TGTGCCAGCAGCGTAGATAATGGGGGGAACACTGAAGCTTTCTTT.